Presented here are 14 T cell receptor beta chains from one specimen sequenced in a study of cytomegalovirus exposure and HLA in healthy donors. The PCR was carried out with 60 Vbeta primers and 13 Jbeta primers. TCRdb's table, derived via immunoSEQ multiplex PCR, lists solely in-frame clones and lacks some. Altogether about 180,000 clones are present, 82% being singletons, with the ten largest covering about 1.5%. Sequenced sample: PBMCs. These receptors all stem from a man aged 40-49 years in good health and CMV-seronegative.

Concerning this clone itself: One end of the junction fails to match germline, which may point to a read error. This rearrangement joins TRBV7-7 to TRBJ2-2; TRBD1 matches 7 bases. This CDR3 has 14 amino acids. Germline V gives CDR1 SSHAT, CDR2 FNYEAQ (reference sequence). CDR3 region: CASSSIQGSGELFF. The CDR3 coding sequence is TGTGCTAGCAGCTCCATACAGGGGTCCGGGGAGCTGTTTTTT.

The V and J genes are TRBV5-6 and TRBJ2-1, with 9 bases that match TRBD1. The CDR3 consists of 15 residues. V was clipped by 3 bases and J by 4 bases; unmatched bases: 5. Germline CDR1 and CDR2: SGHDT and YYEEEE. The CDR3 nucleotides are TGTGCCAGCAGCTACTCGGGACAGGGTTACAATGAGCAGTTCTTC. Residues: CASSYSGQGYNEQFF.

This rearrangement joins TRBV14 to TRBJ1-4, with unresolved D. Trimming pared 2 bases from V and 0 bases from J, leaving 4 bases between. The germline V gene has CDR1 SGHDN and CDR2 FVKESK. This CDR3 comprises 14 residues. The CDR3 here is CASSQQTTNEKLFF. The CDR3 DNA sequence: TGTGCCAGCAGCCAACAGACAACTAATGAAAAACTGTTTTTT. Using reference TRBV14 and TRBJ1-4 for the parts outside the CDR3, the full variable domain is EAGVTQFPSHSVIEKGQTVTLRCDPISGHDNLYWYRRVMGKEIKFLLHFVKESKQDESGMPNNRFLAERTGGTYSTLKVQPAELEDSGVYFCASSQQTTNEKLFFGSGTQLSVL.

A word on this clone: At one boundary the junction diverges from the germline segment, which might be a read error. The rearrangement uses TRBV9 and TRBJ2-6; 9 nucleotides align to TRBD1. This CDR3 contains 14 residues. From germline, CDR1 is SGDLS and CDR2 YYNGEE. The CDR3 DNA reads TGTGCCAGCAGCGAAGCGACAGGGGGCAACGTCCTGACTTTC. Its protein is CASSEATGGNVLTF.

The chain combines TRBV7-9 with TRBJ1-3; TRBD1 is a possible D gene (6 bases). Germline V gene lookup returns CDR1 SEHNR and CDR2 FQNEAQ (reference sequence). Trimming cost V 8 bases and J 2 bases, with 22 bases left between them. CDR3 length equals 17 residues. The CDR3: CASGTEFLGDTGNTIYF. The CDR3 coding sequence is TGTGCCAGCGGAACGGAGTTTTTGGGGGACACTGGAAACACCATATATTTT.

The chain combines TRBV5-1 with TRBJ2-5; possible D gene TRBD1, 7 bases. Trimming took 0 bases from V and 5 from J, leaving 14 bases between them. This CDR3 is built from 15 residues. The germline CDR1 and CDR2 sequences are SGHRS and YFSETQ. Written as DNA, the CDR3 is TGCGCCAGCAGCTTGGGAGGGGGCCGGGGGGAGACCCAGTACTTC. This translates into CASSLGGGRGETQYF.

This chain joins TRBV7-9 and TRBJ1-2; no definite D call. Trimming left V 3 bases short and J 4 bases short, with 12 bases between. From germline, CDR1 is SEHNR and CDR2 FQNEAQ (reference sequence). There are 14 residues in the CDR3. The CDR3 region is CASSFTEAGYGYTF. CDR3 bases: TGTGCCAGCAGCTTCACCGAAGCGGGCTATGGCTACACCTTC.

As DNA, the CDR3 is TGCGCCAGCAGCTTCCAGGACTATGGCTACACCTTC. Translating it yields CASSFQDYGYTF. The chain recombines TRBV5-1 with TRBJ1-2, with D uncertain. The CDR3 consists of 12 residues. V dropped 2 bases and J dropped 3 bases, with 5 bases sitting between them. Germline lookup yields CDR1 SGHRS and CDR2 YFSETQ. Full variable domain (rest looked up from reference TRBV5-1 and TRBJ1-2): KAGVTQTPRYLIKTRGQQVTLSCSPISGHRSVSWYQQTPGQGLQFLFEYFSETQRNKGNFPGRFSGRQFSNSRSEMNVSTLELGDSALYLCASSFQDYGYTFGSGTRLTVV.

This clone was observed a few times. This chain connects TRBV6-5 to TRBJ1-1; maybe TRBD1 (6 bases). This CDR3 contains 15 residues. Trimming pared 0 bases from V and 4 bases from J, leaving 12 bases between. Germline V gene sequence: CDR1 MNHEY, CDR2 SVGAGI. CDR3 region: CASSYSGAPSTEAFF. In nucleotides, the CDR3 is TGTGCCAGCAGTTACTCGGGGGCCCCCAGCACTGAAGCTTTCTTT.

The chain employs TRBV6-1 and TRBJ1-1; D may be TRBD1 (6 bases). Looked up from germline, CDR1 is MNHNS and CDR2 is SASEGT. This CDR3 spans 15 amino acids. Trimming removed 6 bases from V and 6 bases from J, with 20 bases in between. CDR3 region: CASRLEGGDGAEAFF. In DNA, the CDR3 is TGTGCCAGCAGGCTAGAGGGGGGGGATGGGGCTGAAGCTTTCTTT.

The chain employs TRBV6-5 and TRBJ2-2, with 7 bases identical to TRBD1. Germline V CDR1 and CDR2: MNHEY, SVGAGI. The CDR3 runs to 14 residues. V shed 6 bases, J shed 4 bases, and the junction held 5 bases outside the gene matches. CDR3 sequence (DNA): TGTGCCAGCAGCTTAGACAGGGTCACCGGGGAGCTGTTTTTT. Translation: CASSLDRVTGELFF.

The chain recombines TRBV5-1 with TRBJ2-5; 10 bases line up with TRBD1. V shed 1 base and J 5 bases; nucleotides not matched to a gene: 5. This CDR3 contains 15 residues. Germline assignment: CDR1 SGHRS and CDR2 YFSETQ. CDR3 sequence: CASSLRTGGGETQYF. CDR3 DNA sequence: TGCGCCAGCAGCTTGCGGACAGGGGGTGGGGAGACCCAGTACTTC.

The J gene is TRBJ2-7, the V gene TRBV11-3; D unresolved. The V gene lost 2 bases and the J gene lost 0 bases, with 8 bases spanning the gap. CDR3 length: 14 residues. Per germline, CDR1 SGHNT and CDR2 YENEEA. The CDR3 nucleotides are TGTGCCAGCAGCTTACGCTCGAGCTCCTACGAGCAGTACTTC. Translation gives CASSLRSSSYEQYF.

The chain is built from TRBV27 and TRBJ1-2, with TRBD1 as a possible D gene (5 bases). Germline CDR1 and CDR2: MNHEY and SMNVEV (reference sequence). This CDR3 has 13 amino acids. V dropped 2 bases and J dropped 8 bases, with 12 bases sitting between them. The CDR3 DNA follows: TGTGCCAGCAGTTTAGGGGGGGGGTTAGGCTACACCTTC. Encoded protein: CASSLGGGLGYTF.